This TCR beta chain emerged from a study of blood T cell repertoires in COVID-19. On the study more broadly: The study drew acute and convalescent COVID-19 samples from the United States, Italy and Spain.

The authors' processing: Reference gene primers were amplified, and this amplification served to estimate nucleated cell counts. Profiled with immunoSEQ multiplex PCR; TCRdb holds only in-frame clones, not every one. From that table come the V and J calls and clone size; the DNA was used to work out D and trimming. The sample shows roughly 250,000 clones, approximately 86% of them seen only once. Ages ranged from about 18 to 89 years, with residence in 20 to 30 US areas. Which cohort a participant joined came from the clinical history participants gave. This TCR was recovered from a woman aged 25 to 39 with acute COVID-19. Sequencing was carried out using PBMCs or T cells enriched from blood (not recorded which).

The CDR3 coding sequence is TGTGCCAGCAGTTTACTTCAGGGATCAGGGGAGCAGTACTTC. Translated, it gives CASSLLQGSGEQYF. The chain carries TRBV28 and TRBJ2-7, with D perhaps TRBD1 (5 bases). Germline CDR1 MDHEN, CDR2 SYDVKM. CDR3 length equals 14 residues. The ends were cut back, 2 bases at V and 7 bases at J, with 15 bases in the middle.